Below are 25 T cell receptor beta chains sequenced from a single sample in a study of blood T cell repertoires in COVID-19. Generated by immunoSEQ multiplex PCR, the TCRdb table keeps only in-frame clones and is missing some. The sample consists of roughly 250,000 clones, 88% of them appearing once. Sequencing input: peripheral blood. Every receptor here comes from a woman aged 40-49 years who had recovered from COVID-19.

J is TRBJ1-3 and V is TRBV5-1; D perhaps matches TRBD1 (5 bases). The CDR3 has 14 amino acids. With 4 bases removed from V and 3 bases from J, the gap between germline ends came to 11 bases. CDR1 and CDR2 (germline): SGHRS, YFSETQ. The CDR3 sequence: CASSPQGVGNTIYF. The CDR3 DNA is TGCGCCAGCAGCCCCCAAGGGGTTGGAAACACCATATATTTT.

The chain combines TRBV19 with TRBJ1-5; a weak D match, TRBD1 (5 bases). Germline values: CDR1 LNHDA, CDR2 SQIVND (reference sequence). Trimming took off 6 bases at V and 2 bases at J, with 17 bases between the two ends. The CDR3 is 16 amino acids. Here the CDR3 reads CASSPRGSSGNQPQHF. DNA of the CDR3: TGTGCCAGTAGCCCCCGGGGGTCTAGTGGCAATCAGCCCCAGCATTTT.

The rearrangement uses TRBV2 and TRBJ2-3; 9 bases are a match to TRBD1. The CDR3 is made up of 19 amino acids. Germline V gene sequence: CDR1 SNHLY, CDR2 FYNNEI. The trim removed 8 bases at V and 1 base at J, leaving 19 bases unmatched. The CDR3 DNA reads as TGTGCCAGCTCCCCCGTCAAAGGGACAGGGCGAGTGGGCACAGATACGCAGTATTTT. Amino acids: CASSPVKGTGRVGTDTQYF.

The rearrangement links TRBV19 to TRBJ2-7; 10 bases agree with TRBD1. The CDR3 sequence is 14 residues long. Germline V gives CDR1 LNHDA, CDR2 SQIVND (reference sequence). Unmatched junction bases numbered 3, after V lost 3 bases and J lost 4 bases. The CDR3 protein is CASSIRTGGYEQYF. In DNA form, the CDR3 reads TGTGCCAGTAGTATCCGGACAGGGGGATACGAGCAGTACTTC.

The rearrangement links TRBV5-4 to TRBJ1-4, with D possibly matching TRBD1 (6 bases). Germline CDR1 is SGHNT and CDR2 is YYREEE (reference sequence). The CDR3 has 13 residues. Trimming removed 9 bases at V and 3 bases at J, with 12 bases between. The CDR3 sequence is CATQGLPNEKLFF. In nucleotides, the CDR3 is TGTGCCACCCAGGGGCTCCCTAATGAAAAACTGTTTTTT.

V usage is TRBV5-4 and J usage is TRBJ1-6; TRBD1 matches 9 bases. This CDR3 is built from 16 residues. In germline, CDR1 is SGHNT, CDR2 YYREEE (reference sequence). With V trimmed by 0 bases and J by 7 bases, 5 bases remained unmatched. The CDR3 spells CASSLDPGTGNSPLHF. CDR3 coding DNA: TGTGCCAGCAGCTTGGATCCCGGGACAGGGAATTCACCCCTCCACTTT. Full variable domain (rest looked up from reference TRBV5-4 and TRBJ1-6): ETGVTQSPTHLIKTRGQQVTLRCSSQSGHNTVSWYQQALGQGPQFIFQYYREEENGRGNFPPRFSGLQFPNYSSELNVNALELDDSALYLCASSLDPGTGNSPLHFGNGTRLTVT.

Turning to this clone: A far larger clone is only one base removed, so a read error is likely. The V gene is TRBV6-5, the J gene TRBJ1-1, with 8 bases identical to TRBD1. The CDR3 contains 14 residues. The V gene end was trimmed by 7 bases and the J gene end by 4 bases; junction bases not matched to a gene: 8. In germline, CDR1 is MNHEY, CDR2 SVGAGI. The CDR3 region is CASTKDRAGTEAFF. The CDR3 nucleotides are TGTGCCAGCACCAAGGACAGGGCGGGCACTGAAGCTTTCTTT.

The rearrangement joins TRBV6-2 or TRBV6-3 to TRBJ2-1; perhaps TRBD2 as D (6 bases). CDR1 and CDR2 (germline): MNHEY, SVGEGT. Deletions cut 6 bases from V and 4 bases from J, with 10 bases between. The CDR3 extends over 13 amino acids. The DNA for the CDR3 is TGTGCCAGCAGCCCCGGAGGGTACAATGAGCAGTTCTTC. Amino acid sequence: CASSPGGYNEQFF.

A word on this clone: The sample carries other DNA sequences with the same CDR3. V usage is TRBV24-1 and J usage is TRBJ2-2; TRBD2 aligns across 7 bases. The V segment lost 8 bases and the J segment 4 bases; nucleotides outside the gene matches: 6. Germline assignment: CDR1 KGHDR and CDR2 SFDVKD. This CDR3 region has 14 residues. CDR3 nucleotides: TGTGCCACCAAAAGGACGGGGGGCACCGGGGAGCTGTTTTTT. Translation gives CATKRTGGTGELFF.

The chain combines TRBV15 with TRBJ2-1; D may be TRBD2 (6 bases). Germline-derived CDR1 and CDR2 are LNHNV and YYDKDF (reference sequence). The CDR3 sequence is 15 residues long. V was trimmed by 3 bases and J by 5 bases, leaving 14 bases between them. Here the CDR3 reads CATSRSGVGDNEQFF. CDR3 sequence (DNA): TGTGCCACCAGCAGGTCGGGAGTGGGGGACAATGAGCAGTTCTTC. The whole variable domain, remainder taken from reference TRBV15 and TRBJ2-1, is DAMVIQNPRYQVTQFGKPVTLSCSQTLNHNVMYWYQQKSSQAPKLLFHYYDKDFNNEADTPDNFQSRRPNTSFCFLDIRSPGLGDTAMYLCATSRSGVGDNEQFFGPGTRLTVL.

This clone came up a few times. The V gene is TRBV5-8, the J gene TRBJ2-5, with 9 nucleotides matching TRBD2. This CDR3 is built from 16 residues. Per germline, CDR1 SGHTS and CDR2 YDEGEE. The V gene end was trimmed by 4 bases and the J gene end by 2 bases; junction bases not matched to a gene: 9. The CDR3 loop reads CASSPGLALNQETQYF. The CDR3 nucleotides are TGTGCCAGCAGCCCCGGACTAGCGCTCAATCAAGAGACCCAGTACTTC. The full variable domain, its missing parts supplied by reference TRBV5-8 and TRBJ2-5, is EAGVTQSPTHLIKTRGQQATLRCSPISGHTSVYWYQQALGLGLQFLLWYDEGEERNRGNFPPRFSGRQFPNYSSELNVNALELEDSALYLCASSPGLALNQETQYFGPGTRLLVL.

V and J are TRBV3-1 (or the pseudogene TRBV3-2) and TRBJ2-3, with D possibly TRBD2 on 6 matching bases. The CDR3 runs to 16 residues. Deletions cut 1 base from V and 4 bases from J, with 15 bases between. Germline V CDR1 and CDR2: LGHDT, YNNKEL (reference sequence). CDR3 sequence: CASSQGLVTGADTQYF. CDR3 nucleotides: TGTGCCAGCAGCCAAGGACTAGTAACGGGTGCAGATACGCAGTATTTT.

The chain uses TRBV5-4 and TRBJ2-1; D may be TRBD1 (6 bases). CDR1 SGHNT and CDR2 YYREEE come from the germline V gene (reference sequence). The CDR3 totals 15 residues. Trimming shortened V by 4 bases and J by 5 bases, and 16 bases separated the two germline ends. CDR3 sequence: CASSRQDPDDNEQFF. The CDR3 DNA follows: TGTGCCAGCAGCAGACAGGATCCGGATGACAATGAGCAGTTCTTC.

The chain couples TRBV5-1 to TRBJ2-7; 9 nucleotides match TRBD2. Unmatched junction bases numbered 5, after V lost 4 bases and J lost 3 bases. The CDR3 extends over 14 amino acids. Per germline, CDR1 SGHRS and CDR2 YFSETQ. The CDR3 sequence is CASSGGRALYEQYF. The CDR3, as DNA: TGCGCCAGCAGCGGCGGGAGGGCCCTCTACGAGCAGTACTTC. Drawing the rest from reference TRBV5-1 and TRBJ2-7, the complete variable domain is KAGVTQTPRYLIKTRGQQVTLSCSPISGHRSVSWYQQTPGQGLQFLFEYFSETQRNKGNFPGRFSGRQFSNSRSEMNVSTLELGDSALYLCASSGGRALYEQYFGPGTRLTVT.

The chain couples TRBV3-1 (or the pseudogene TRBV3-2) to TRBJ2-5; 12 bases match TRBD2. CDR1 and CDR2 from the germline V gene are LGHDT and YNNKEL (reference sequence). Trimming at V came to 3 bases and at J to 10 bases, leaving 3 bases not matched to a gene. The CDR3 spans 13 residues. CDR3 residues: CASSQGLAGGQYF. CDR3 nucleotides: TGTGCCAGCAGCCAGGGACTAGCGGGTGGCCAGTACTTC.

V is TRBV2 and J is TRBJ2-1; D unresolved. Trimming took off 2 bases at V and 7 bases at J, with 9 bases between the two ends. This CDR3 is 13 amino acids long. CDR1 is SNHLY, CDR2 FYNNEI, per germline. CDR3 region: CASSEQWANEQFF. The CDR3, as DNA: TGTGCCAGCAGTGAACAGTGGGCTAATGAGCAGTTCTTC.

The chain couples TRBV5-1 to TRBJ2-5, with a weak D call TRBD2 (7 bases). CDR1 and CDR2 from the germline V gene are SGHRS and YFSETQ. The CDR3 has 14 residues. Trimming shortened V by 4 bases and J by 5 bases, and 15 bases separated the two germline ends. The CDR3 reads CASSGTGGRETQYF. The CDR3 nucleotides are TGCGCCAGCAGCGGGACGGGGGGCAGGGAGACCCAGTACTTC.

This chain joins TRBV15 and TRBJ1-5; no clear D gene. CDR3 length: 16 amino acids. V was pared by 2 bases and J by 2 bases, with 13 bases between. Germline V CDR1 and CDR2: LNHNV, YYDKDF (reference sequence). The CDR3 loop reads CATSRTPGVGNQPQHF. CDR3 nucleotide sequence: TGTGCCACCAGCAGAACACCCGGGGTGGGCAATCAGCCCCAGCATTTT.

The rearrangement uses TRBV5-1 and TRBJ1-4, with a weak D call TRBD1 (5 bases). The ends were cut back, 4 bases at V and 3 bases at J, with 16 bases in the middle. The CDR3 has 16 residues. Germline V lookup: CDR1 SGHRS, CDR2 YFSETQ. CDR3 sequence: CASSARARGANEKLFF. The DNA of the CDR3 is TGCGCCAGCAGCGCCCGGGCCCGGGGGGCTAATGAAAAACTGTTTTTT.

The rearrangement uses TRBV24-1 and TRBJ2-7; D remains unclear. This CDR3 contains 15 residues. Trimming left V 4 bases short and J 2 bases short, with 14 bases between. In germline, CDR1 is KGHDR, CDR2 SFDVKD. CDR3 protein: CATSDPQSSPYEQYF. The CDR3 bases are TGTGCCACCAGTGACCCCCAGTCCTCCCCCTACGAGCAGTACTTC.

J is TRBJ2-1 and V is TRBV7-2; 9 bases line up with TRBD2. With 1 base clipped from V and 8 bases from J, the junction kept 12 bases outside the gene matches. The CDR3 covers 17 residues. In germline, CDR1 is SGHTA, CDR2 FQGNSA. CDR3 sequence reads: CASSLELAGRGADEQFF. Here the CDR3 DNA reads TGTGCCAGCAGCTTAGAACTAGCGGGCCGGGGGGCCGATGAGCAGTTCTTC.

The CDR3 spells CASSLQGSGNTIYF. Here the CDR3 DNA reads TGTGCCAGCAGCCTCCAGGGGTCTGGAAACACCATATATTTT. V gene TRBV7-9 combines with J gene TRBJ1-3; weak D call: TRBD1 (6 bases). Per the germline V gene, CDR1 is SEHNR and CDR2 is FQNEAQ (reference sequence). The CDR3 runs 14 residues. Deletions cut 5 bases from V and 1 base from J, with 9 bases between.

V and J are TRBV7-3 and TRBJ2-1, with TRBD2 matching over 8 bases. V was pared by 4 bases and J by 5 bases, with 7 bases of the junction left unmatched. Germline CDR1 SGHTA, CDR2 FQGTGA. This CDR3 has 15 amino acids. CDR3 protein: CASSSGTRGHNEQFF. The CDR3 nucleotides are TGTGCCAGCAGCTCCGGGACTAGAGGCCACAATGAGCAGTTCTTC.

The chain carries TRBV2 and TRBJ1-5; tentatively, D is TRBD1 (6 bases). There are 14 residues in the CDR3. V shed 5 bases and J shed 7 bases, with 15 bases lying between them. The germline gives CDR1 SNHLY, CDR2 FYNNEI. The CDR3: CASSSRGFRQPQHF. The DNA of the CDR3 is TGTGCCAGCAGTTCCAGGGGATTCAGGCAGCCCCAGCATTTT. Looking up the rest from reference TRBV2 and TRBJ1-5 gives the full variable domain: EPEVTQTPSHQVTQMGQEVILRCVPISNHLYFYWYRQILGQKVEFLVSFYNNEISEKSEIFDDQFSVERPDGSNFTLKIRSTKLEDSAMYFCASSSRGFRQPQHFGDGTRLSIL.

The V gene is TRBV29-1, the J gene TRBJ2-7; a weak D match, TRBD1 (7 bases). The CDR3 is made up of 12 amino acids. Germline CDR1 and CDR2: SQVTM and ANQGSEA. V was cut by 7 bases and J by 4 bases, with 14 bases left in between. The CDR3 here is CSAAGGTYEQYF. For the CDR3, the DNA is TGCAGCGCCGCAGGGGGGACGTACGAGCAGTACTTC.